The present TCR beta chain was sequenced within a study of shared clonotypes between healthy human individuals. Concerning this clone: Antigen specificity is unknown.

Selected positively for CCR7 and CD45RO-negative, naive CD8 cells excluded terminally differentiated effector memory CD45RA+ cells. Measured with immunoSEQ multiplex PCR; TCRdb has only the in-frame clones, and not every one. The sample lists 630,000 or so clones, roughly 98% seen once, with 0.3% in the top ten. The germline V gene has CDR1 SGHRS and CDR2 YFSETQ. This CDR3 comprises 13 residues. Between the trimmed V and J ends, which lost 2 bases and 8 bases, there was a span of 13 bases. Study results and limitations: Sharing across a few donors was seen in around 5% of naive CD4 clonotypes.

The chain couples TRBV5-1 to TRBJ1-1; maybe TRBD1 (5 bases). The source is a man aged 25 to 45 in good health. Sequences were obtained from naive CD8+ T cells sorted from blood. The CDR3 reads CASSFWGPTEAFF. Here the CDR3 DNA reads TGCGCCAGCAGCTTCTGGGGCCCAACAGAAGCTTTCTTT.